The T cell receptor (beta chain) described here comes from a study of regulatory T cells in long-lasting Graves disease. Whole-study results and caveats: Persistent patients had a count of shared public clonotypes (approximately 3,000) that exceeded that of new patients (966).

A remark on this clonotype: Its antigen is unidentified. A much bigger clone sits one base away, suggesting this may be a read error.

This sample's time point: newly diagnosed GD, antithyroid drugs for less than 3 months. Extracted PBMC RNA gave rise to the TCR library. Sequencing libraries for TCR beta were prepared with iRepertoire HTBI primers and Arm-PCR of CDR3 regions. Each CDR3 protein gets one entry after TCRdb re-called the multiplex PCR reads with MiXCR. The sample lists over 400,000 distinct CDR3 sequences, approximately 14% occurring once. This same sample was also part of a study on T cells in Graves' hyperthyroidism and ophthalmopathy. Per that study: Model-based prediction identified ophthalmopathy a median 6.5 months prior to its onset.

The TCR was taken from a woman aged 45 to 65 with Graves disease. Specimen: peripheral blood mononuclear cells (PBMCs), collected at new diagnosis, from a patient treated with antithyroid drugs.

CDR3 region: CDSSFLNTPNTEAFF. CDR3 in DNA: TGTGACAGCAGCTTTTTAAACACTCCAAACACTGAAGCTTTCTTT. This chain connects TRBV5-5 to TRBJ1-1; D gene uncertain. The CDR3 spans 15 residues. Germline V gives CDR1 SGHKS, CDR2 YYEKEE (reference sequence).